These T cell receptor beta chains were read from a single sample in a study of cytomegalovirus exposure and HLA in healthy donors. Data came from immunoSEQ multiplex PCR; TCRdb stores just in-frame clones and leaves some out. The table shows about 180,000 clones, with roughly 80% occurring only once. Sample: PBMCs. The receptors were gathered from a male donor in good health and CMV-seronegative. CDR3s include the opening cysteine and the closing phenylalanine or tryptophan. The D gene is left open where the match is weak. Part of the rows lack a size; the others show once, few, many or a class for expanded clones.

size	V	J	D	DNA	CDR3
.	TRBV7-8	TRBJ2-1	TRBD2	TGTGCCAGCAGCTTCGGGACTAGCGGGGGGGCCGATGAGCAGTTCTTC	CASSFGTSGGADEQFF
.	TRBV28	TRBJ2-5	TRBD1	TGTGCCAGCACCACCCCGGGACAGGGAACCCAAGAGACCCAGTACTTC	CASTTPGQGTQETQYF
.	TRBV5-6	TRBJ2-7	TRBD1	TGTGCCAGCAGCCTCCCCGGGACAGGGGCAGGCGAGCAGTACTTC	CASSLPGTGAGEQYF
.	TRBV6-4	TRBJ1-1	.	TGTGCCAGCAGGCCTCTGGACAAGGCGAACACTGAAGCTTTCTTT	CASRPLDKANTEAFF
.	TRBV7-2	TRBJ1-1	.	TGTGCCAGCAGCTTAGTGTCGGAGATGAACACTGAAGCTTTCTTT	CASSLVSEMNTEAFF
.	TRBV18	TRBJ2-1	TRBD1	TGTGCCAGCTCACCAACCGGGACAGGGCTACCCTACAATGAGCAGTTCTTC	CASSPTGTGLPYNEQFF
once	TRBV28	TRBJ1-4	TRBD1	TGTGCCAGCAGTCCCTTCGACAGGGGGCGGGAAAAACTGTTTTTT	CASSPFDRGREKLFF
.	TRBV4-3	TRBJ2-7	.	TGCGCCAGCAGCCAAGCCCGCGGCAGTCTCCACGAGCAGTACTTC	CASSQARGSLHEQYF
.	TRBV5-6	TRBJ2-7	TRBD2	TGTGCCAGCAGCTTGGGCGGGAGTGTGTGGGAGCAGTACTTC	CASSLGGSVWEQYF
.	TRBV10-3	TRBJ1-2	.	TGTGCCATCAGTGAGTCTACAGGGAACTATGGCTACACCTTC	CAISESTGNYGYTF
.	TRBV14	TRBJ1-2	TRBD1	TGTGCCAGCAGCCAAGAGGGTCCCAGGGGGGACGGCTACACCTTC	CASSQEGPRGDGYTF
.	TRBV28	TRBJ1-2	.	TGTGCCAGCAGGGGGACTTGGGGCTACACCTTC	CASRGTWGYTF
.	TRBV11-2	TRBJ2-5	TRBD2	TGTGCCAGCTCTAGCGGGTCAGAGACCCAGTACTTC	CASSSGSETQYF
.	TRBV27	TRBJ2-7	.	TGTGCCAGCAGTTTATCGCCGGCAGGGTTGTCCTACGAGCAGTACTTC	CASSLSPAGLSYEQYF
once	TRBV6-1	TRBJ2-7	TRBD1	TGTGCCAGCAGTGCCATAGACAGGGCGGGCTACGAGCAGTACTTC	CASSAIDRAGYEQYF
.	TRBV7-2	TRBJ2-5	.	TGTGCCAGCAGCTTAGCCTGGCGGCCTCAGTACTTC	CASSLAWRPQYF
.	TRBV5-1	TRBJ2-7	.	TGCGCCAGCAGCTTGGAGGCAGCGACCTACGAGCAGTACTTC	CASSLEAATYEQYF
.	TRBV7-9	TRBJ1-1	TRBD1	TGTGCCAGCAGCGACAGCCCCGACAGGGGGATCACTGAAGCTTTCTTT	CASSDSPDRGITEAFF
.	TRBV30	TRBJ2-6	.	TGTGCCTGGAGTGTACAGGCAGGGAGGCCCTCTGGGGCCAACGTCCTGACTTTC	CAWSVQAGRPSGANVLTF
once	TRBV28	TRBJ2-3	.	TGTGCCAGCAGTTTATCCCCGTCTATGGGCGGGGACTTCACAGATACGCAGTATTTT	CASSLSPSMGGDFTDTQYF
once	TRBV11-2	TRBJ2-7	.	TGTGCCAGCAGCTTAGATCGGGTGCGCGGTGAGCAGTACTTC	CASSLDRVRGEQYF
.	TRBV9	TRBJ2-2	TRBD2	TGTGCCAGCAGCGTAAAGAGCGGGGGGGCCGGGGAGCTGTTTTTT	CASSVKSGGAGELFF
.	TRBV5-4	TRBJ1-4	TRBD1	TGTGCCAGCAGCCGGCAGACAGGGGATGAAAAACTGTTTTTT	CASSRQTGDEKLFF
.	TRBV27	TRBJ1-1	.	TGTGCCAGCAGTCGTCCAGGCAGCAGGGAAGCTTTCTTT	CASSRPGSREAFF
.	TRBV6-1	TRBJ2-5	TRBD2	TGTGCCAGCAGTGTCCTAGCGGGGGGGCGGGAGACCCAGTACTTC	CASSVLAGGRETQYF
.	TRBV4-2	TRBJ1-3	.	TGTGCCAGCAGCCAAGACGGCGGCTCTGGAAACACCATATATTTT	CASSQDGGSGNTIYF
few	TRBV5-1	TRBJ2-3	.	TGCGCCAGCAGCTTGGGCGGGACTCCTAACCCTGGAGATACGCAGTATTTT	CASSLGGTPNPGDTQYF
.	TRBV7-9	TRBJ2-5	TRBD2	TGTGCCAGCAGCTCGAAAGGACTAGCGGCCCTAGAGACCCAGTACTTC	CASSSKGLAALETQYF
.	TRBV7-2	TRBJ2-7	.	TGTGCCAGCAGCCAGTCGGGTGGGAGGTCCTACGAGCAGTACTTC	CASSQSGGRSYEQYF
once	TRBV6-5	TRBJ2-1	TRBD2	TGTGCCAGCAGTTACCGGGGACTAGCGGTGTACAATGAGCAGTTCTTC	CASSYRGLAVYNEQFF
.	TRBV29-1	TRBJ1-4	.	TGCAGCGTTGGAGGGGGGGGTAATGAAAAACTGTTTTTT	CSVGGGGNEKLFF
once	TRBV30	TRBJ2-7	.	TGTGCCTGGACACAGACAGGAGCCTACGAGCAGTACTTC	CAWTQTGAYEQYF